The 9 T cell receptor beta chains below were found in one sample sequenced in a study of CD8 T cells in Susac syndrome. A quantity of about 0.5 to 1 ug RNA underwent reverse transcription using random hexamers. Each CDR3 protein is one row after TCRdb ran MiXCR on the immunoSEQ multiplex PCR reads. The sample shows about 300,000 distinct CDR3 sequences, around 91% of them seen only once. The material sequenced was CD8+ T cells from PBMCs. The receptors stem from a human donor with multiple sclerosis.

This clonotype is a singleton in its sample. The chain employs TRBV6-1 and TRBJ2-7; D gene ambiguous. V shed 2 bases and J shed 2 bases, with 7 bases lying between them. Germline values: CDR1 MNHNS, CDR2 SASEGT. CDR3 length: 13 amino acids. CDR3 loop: CASSERTTYEQYF. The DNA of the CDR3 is TGTGCCAGCAGTGAACGAACAACCTACGAGCAGTACTTC.

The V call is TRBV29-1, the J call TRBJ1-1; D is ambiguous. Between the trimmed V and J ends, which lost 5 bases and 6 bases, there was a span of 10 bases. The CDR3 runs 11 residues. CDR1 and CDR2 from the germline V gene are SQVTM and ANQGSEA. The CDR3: CSVPERAEAFF. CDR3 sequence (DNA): TGCAGCGTTCCTGAGAGGGCTGAAGCTTTCTTT.

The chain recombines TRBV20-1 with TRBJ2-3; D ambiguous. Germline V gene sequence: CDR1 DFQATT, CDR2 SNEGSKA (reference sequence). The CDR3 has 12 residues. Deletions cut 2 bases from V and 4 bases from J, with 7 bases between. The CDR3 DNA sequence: TGCAGTGCTAGACCCCGGGCAGATACGCAGTATTTT. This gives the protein CSARPRADTQYF.

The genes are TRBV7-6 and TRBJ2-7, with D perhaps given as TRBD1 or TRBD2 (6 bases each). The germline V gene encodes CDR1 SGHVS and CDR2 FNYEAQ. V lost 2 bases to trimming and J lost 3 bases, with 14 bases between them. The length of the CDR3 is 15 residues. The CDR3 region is CASSLYGGDGYEQYF. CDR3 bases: TGTGCCAGCAGCTTATACGGGGGCGACGGCTACGAGCAGTACTTC.

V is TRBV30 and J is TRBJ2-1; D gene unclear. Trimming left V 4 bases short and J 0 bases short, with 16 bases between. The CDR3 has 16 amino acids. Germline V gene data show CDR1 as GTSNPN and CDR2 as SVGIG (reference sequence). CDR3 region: CAWMSLAPSSYNEQFF. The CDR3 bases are TGTGCCTGGATGTCTCTGGCGCCGAGCTCCTACAATGAGCAGTTCTTC.

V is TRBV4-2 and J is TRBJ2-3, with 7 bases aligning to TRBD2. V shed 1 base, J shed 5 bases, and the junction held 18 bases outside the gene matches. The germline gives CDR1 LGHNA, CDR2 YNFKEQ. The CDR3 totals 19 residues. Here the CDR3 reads CASSQVGGMASGPLDTQYF. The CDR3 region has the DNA TGTGCCAGCAGCCAAGTCGGTGGGATGGCTAGCGGCCCCCTAGATACGCAGTATTTT.

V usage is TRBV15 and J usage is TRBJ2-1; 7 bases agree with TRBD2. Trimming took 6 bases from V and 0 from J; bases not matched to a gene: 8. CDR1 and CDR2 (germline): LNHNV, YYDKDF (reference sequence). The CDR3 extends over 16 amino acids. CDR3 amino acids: CATSPLGGSSYNEQFF. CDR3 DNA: TGTGCCACCAGTCCGCTCGGCGGGAGCTCCTACAATGAGCAGTTCTTC. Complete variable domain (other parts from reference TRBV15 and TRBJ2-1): DAMVIQNPRYQVTQFGKPVTLSCSQTLNHNVMYWYQQKSSQAPKLLFHYYDKDFNNEADTPDNFQSRRPNTSFCFLDIRSPGLGDTAMYLCATSPLGGSSYNEQFFGPGTRLTVL.

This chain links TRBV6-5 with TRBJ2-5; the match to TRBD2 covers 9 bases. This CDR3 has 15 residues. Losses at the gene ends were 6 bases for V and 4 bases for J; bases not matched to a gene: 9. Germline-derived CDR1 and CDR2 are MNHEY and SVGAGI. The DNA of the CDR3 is TGTGCCAGCAGGGAGGGCGGGAGGGAGACAGAGACCCAGTACTTC. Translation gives CASREGGRETETQYF.

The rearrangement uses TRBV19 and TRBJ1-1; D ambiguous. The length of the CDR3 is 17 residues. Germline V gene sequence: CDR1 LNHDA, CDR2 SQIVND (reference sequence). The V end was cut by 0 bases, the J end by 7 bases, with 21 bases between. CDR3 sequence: CASSIDGLVVGQSEAFF. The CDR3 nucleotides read TGTGCCAGTAGTATAGATGGTCTGGTCGTAGGGCAAAGTGAAGCTTTCTTT.